The next 11 T cell receptor beta chains were all read from a single sample in a study of blood T cell repertoires in COVID-19 (dated by TCRdb to the early 2020s). The library was generated by the immunoSEQ multiplex PCR assay. TCRdb re-hosts the immuneACCESS table, in-frame sequences only. Its copies lack some clones; in the studies checked, an unresolved V gene accounts for under half of them, and the cause for the rest is not known. Present in this sample are 250,000 to 350,000 clones, roughly 90% of which were seen just once. The top ten clonotypes cover around 2.9% of the sample. Sequencing was performed on PBMCs or T cells enriched from blood (not recorded which). Receptors were obtained from a woman in her fifties or sixties who had recovered from COVID-19.

V usage is TRBV27 and J usage is TRBJ2-5, with D perhaps TRBD1 (6 bases). The V end was cut by 2 bases, the J end by 2 bases, with 18 bases between. The germline V gene has CDR1 MNHEY and CDR2 SMNVEV (reference sequence). The CDR3 loop spans 17 amino acids. The CDR3 DNA follows: TGTGCCAGCAGTTTAGTACAGGGTGGTCCCCGGCAAGAGACCCAGTACTTC. Translation: CASSLVQGGPRQETQYF.

This rearrangement joins TRBV28 to TRBJ2-7, with TRBD1 matching 7 bases. V lost 6 bases and J lost 3; bases outside the gene matches: 11. Germline V gene sequence: CDR1 MDHEN, CDR2 SYDVKM. The CDR3 extends over 15 amino acids. Here the CDR3 DNA reads TGTGCCAGCAGGGAAAGGGGGCCGAGGAACTACGAGCAGTACTTC. Its translation: CASRERGPRNYEQYF.

This rearrangement joins TRBV5-1 to TRBJ2-1; 7 bases align to TRBD1. The junction had 6 bases not matched to a gene; V was cut back by 6 bases and J by 6 bases. The CDR3 is 13 residues long. The germline V gene has CDR1 SGHRS and CDR2 YFSETQ. The CDR3 DNA reads as TGCGCCAGCAAGGGGGCCCTGGGCAATGAGCAGTTCTTC. This codes for CASKGALGNEQFF.

The chain has TRBV7-3 and TRBJ1-3; TRBD1 agrees at 7 bases. The germline V gene has CDR1 SGHTA and CDR2 FQGTGA. The CDR3 consists of 15 residues. V lost 3 bases and J lost 1; bases outside the gene matches: 3. CDR3 residues: CASSLTGPSGNTIYF. CDR3 nucleotides: TGTGCCAGCAGCTTGACAGGGCCGTCTGGAAACACCATATATTTT.

The V and J genes are TRBV7-9 and TRBJ2-1; D not certain. CDR1 and CDR2 from the germline V gene are SEHNR and FQNEAQ (reference sequence). The CDR3 runs to 11 residues. V was shortened by 7 bases and J by 5 bases, with 6 bases between the two germline ends. The CDR3: CASNLDNEQFF. The CDR3 region has the DNA TGTGCCAGCAACCTAGACAATGAGCAGTTCTTC.

This rearrangement joins TRBV7-4 to TRBJ1-2, with 7 positions matching TRBD1. With V trimmed by 5 bases and J by 3 bases, 12 bases remained unmatched. Looked up from germline, CDR1 is SGHVT and CDR2 is SQSDAQ. The CDR3 has 16 amino acids. CDR3 sequence: CASSNVPGQFHYGYTF. CDR3 in DNA: TGTGCCAGCAGCAACGTCCCGGGACAGTTCCACTATGGCTACACCTTC.

The chain carries TRBV27 and TRBJ1-5; TRBD1 aligns across 12 bases. Per the germline V gene, CDR1 is MNHEY and CDR2 is SMNVEV (reference sequence). The CDR3 contains 17 residues. V gave up 9 bases and J gave up 2 bases; unmatched junction bases: 11. CDR3 nucleotides: TGTGCCAGTACAACGGGACAGGGGGCAGAGGGCAATCAGCCCCAGCATTTT. Its protein product is CASTTGQGAEGNQPQHF.

This clone has more than one count but fewer than ten. The rearrangement links TRBV11-2 to TRBJ2-1; D unresolved. Germline V lookup: CDR1 SGHAT, CDR2 FQNNGV. Between the trimmed V and J ends, which lost 4 bases and 1 base, there was a span of 11 bases. The CDR3 is 15 amino acids. For the CDR3, the DNA is TGTGCCAGCAGCTCAACCCGAGGATCCTACAATGAGCAGTTCTTC. This sequence encodes CASSSTRGSYNEQFF.

J is TRBJ1-5 and V is TRBV7-2; no definite D call. Germline assignment: CDR1 SGHTA and CDR2 FQGNSA. Deletions cut 4 bases from V and 3 bases from J, with 16 bases between. The CDR3 length is 16 residues. CDR3 bases: TGTGCCAGCAGCTCACAGATTACAGCTACCAATCAGCCCCAGCATTTT. Protein: CASSSQITATNQPQHF.

In its sample, this clone was seen once. The chain has TRBV3-1 (or the pseudogene TRBV3-2) and TRBJ1-1; 7 nucleotides match TRBD1. CDR3 length equals 13 residues. The germline V gene encodes CDR1 LGHDT and CDR2 YNNKEL (reference sequence). V lost 2 bases and J lost 4; bases outside the gene matches: 1. The CDR3 region has the DNA TGTGCCAGCAGCCAACAGGGGGGCACTGAAGCTTTCTTT. Encoded protein: CASSQQGGTEAFF.

This clone was observed a few times. The chain employs TRBV7-9 and TRBJ1-1; no definite D call. Germline V gene data show CDR1 as SEHNR and CDR2 as FQNEAQ (reference sequence). CDR3 size: 14 residues. Trimming cost V 1 base and J 4 bases, with 10 bases left between them. The DNA of the CDR3 is TGTGCCAGCAGCTTAGTTGAGAGGGCCACTGAAGCTTTCTTT. This translates into CASSLVERATEAFF.